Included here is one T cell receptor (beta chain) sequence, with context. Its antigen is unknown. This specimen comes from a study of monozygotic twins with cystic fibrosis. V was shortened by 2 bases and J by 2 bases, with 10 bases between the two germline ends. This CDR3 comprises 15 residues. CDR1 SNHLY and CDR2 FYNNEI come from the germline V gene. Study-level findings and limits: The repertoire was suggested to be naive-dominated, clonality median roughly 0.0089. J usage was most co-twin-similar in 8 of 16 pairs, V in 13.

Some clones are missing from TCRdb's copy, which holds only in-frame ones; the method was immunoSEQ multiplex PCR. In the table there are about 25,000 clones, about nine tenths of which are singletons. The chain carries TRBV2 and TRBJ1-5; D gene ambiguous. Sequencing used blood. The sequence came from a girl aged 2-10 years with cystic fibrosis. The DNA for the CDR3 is TGTGCCAGCAGTGAATCCCGGCAGGGCAATCAGCCCCAGCATTTT. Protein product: CASSESRQGNQPQHF.